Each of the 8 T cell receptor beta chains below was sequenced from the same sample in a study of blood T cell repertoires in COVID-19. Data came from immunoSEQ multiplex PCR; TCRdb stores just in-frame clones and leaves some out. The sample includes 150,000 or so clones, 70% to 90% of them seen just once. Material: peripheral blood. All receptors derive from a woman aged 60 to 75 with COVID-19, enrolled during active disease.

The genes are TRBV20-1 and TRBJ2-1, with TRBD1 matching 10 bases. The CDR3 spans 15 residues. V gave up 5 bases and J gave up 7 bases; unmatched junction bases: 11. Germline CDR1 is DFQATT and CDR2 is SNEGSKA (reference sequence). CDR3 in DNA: TGCAGTGCTCGTGGACAGGGGGAAAAGGCGAATGAGCAGTTCTTC. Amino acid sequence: CSARGQGEKANEQFF.

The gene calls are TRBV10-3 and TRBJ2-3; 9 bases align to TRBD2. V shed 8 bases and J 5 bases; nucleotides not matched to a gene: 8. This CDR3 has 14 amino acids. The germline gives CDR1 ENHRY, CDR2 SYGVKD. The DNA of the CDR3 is TGTGCCATCGGCGGACTAGCGAGAAGAGATACGCAGTATTTT. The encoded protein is CAIGGLARRDTQYF.

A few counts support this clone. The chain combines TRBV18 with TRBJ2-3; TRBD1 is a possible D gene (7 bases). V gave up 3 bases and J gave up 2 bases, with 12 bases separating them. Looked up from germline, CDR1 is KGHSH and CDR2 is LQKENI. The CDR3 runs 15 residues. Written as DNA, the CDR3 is TGTGCCAGCTCACCGGCGGGACAGTCCACAGATACGCAGTATTTT. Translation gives CASSPAGQSTDTQYF.

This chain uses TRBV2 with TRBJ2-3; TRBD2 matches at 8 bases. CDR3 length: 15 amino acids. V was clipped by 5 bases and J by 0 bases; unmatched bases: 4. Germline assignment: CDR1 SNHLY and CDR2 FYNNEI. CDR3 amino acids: CASSQTSGSTDTQYF. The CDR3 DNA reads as TGTGCCAGCAGTCAAACTAGCGGCAGCACAGATACGCAGTATTTT.

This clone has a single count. The CDR3 loop is CASSQQWTGENYGYTF. In DNA form, the CDR3 reads TGTGCCAGCAGCCAACAATGGACAGGGGAAAACTATGGCTACACCTTC. The chain is built from TRBV4-2 and TRBJ1-2, with 9 bases fitting TRBD1. The CDR3 has 16 residues. Per the germline V gene, CDR1 is LGHNA and CDR2 is YNFKEQ. Trimming cost V 2 bases and J 2 bases; bases outside gene matches: 6.

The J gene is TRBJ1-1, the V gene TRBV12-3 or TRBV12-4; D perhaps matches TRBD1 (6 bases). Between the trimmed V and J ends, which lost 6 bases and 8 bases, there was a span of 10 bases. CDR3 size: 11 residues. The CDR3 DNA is TGTGCCAGCAGCGACAGGTCAGAAGCTTTCTTT. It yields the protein CASSDRSEAFF.

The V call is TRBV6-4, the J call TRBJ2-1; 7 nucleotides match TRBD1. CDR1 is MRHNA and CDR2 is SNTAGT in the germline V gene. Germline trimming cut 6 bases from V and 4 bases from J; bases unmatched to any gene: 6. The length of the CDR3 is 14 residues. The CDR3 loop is CASRPETGYNEQFF. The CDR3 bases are TGTGCCAGCAGACCTGAGACAGGGTACAATGAGCAGTTCTTC.

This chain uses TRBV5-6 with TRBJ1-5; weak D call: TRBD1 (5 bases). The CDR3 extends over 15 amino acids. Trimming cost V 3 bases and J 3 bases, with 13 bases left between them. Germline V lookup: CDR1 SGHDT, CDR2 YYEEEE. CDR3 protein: CASSSFDRYNQPQHF. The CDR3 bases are TGTGCCAGCAGCTCTTTCGACAGATACAATCAGCCCCAGCATTTT.